Described below is a single T cell receptor beta chain sequence and its context. Antigen unknown. One end of the junction is discordant with germline, which a read error may explain. This sample was taken from a study of T cell repertoires in cytomegalovirus infection. Findings and limits, study-wide: Ex vivo responses were dominated by HLA-C-restricted CMV-specific TCR beta clonotypes.

TCRdb used MiXCR to reprocess the reads, holding one entry per CDR3 protein. Of some 920,000 distinct CDR3 sequences listed, approximately 33% are singletons. CDR3 length equals 14 residues. Germline V gene lookup returns CDR1 SGHDT and CDR2 YYEEEE. The sample in question was cultured CD8+ T cells from PBMCs, obtained from culture after CMV antigen stimulation. The sequence was collected from a human donor in good health (CMV status not recorded). Some clones in this sample may be carry-over from other donors' samples. V usage is TRBV5-6 and J usage is TRBJ2-3; the D gene is possibly TRBD2 (6 bases). This chain's CDR3 is CTSSFTAGTDTQYF. The CDR3 DNA sequence: TGTACCAGCAGCTTCACTGCGGGGACAGATACGCAGTATTTT.